The 32 T cell receptor beta chains below come from one sample, sequenced in a study of cytomegalovirus exposure and HLA in healthy donors. The PCR employed 60 Vbeta primers together with 13 Jbeta primers. Some clones are missing from TCRdb's copy, which holds only in-frame ones; the method was immunoSEQ multiplex PCR. The sample table sets out 40,000 to 45,000 clones. Sequencing was done on a sample of PBMCs. Receptors were obtained from a woman in her thirties in good health and CMV-seronegative.

As DNA, the CDR3 is TGCAGCGTTGTGGCCGGACAGCAAGAGACCCAGTACTTC. It is translated as CSVVAGQQETQYF. The genes are TRBV29-1 and TRBJ2-5; the D gene is possibly TRBD1 (6 bases). This CDR3 spans 13 amino acids. Trimming removed 4 bases from V and 2 bases from J, with 11 bases in between. Germline assignment: CDR1 SQVTM and CDR2 ANQGSEA.

This chain connects TRBV6-7 to TRBJ1-5; 9 bases are shared with TRBD1. TRBV6-7 is an ORF, and what it does is uncertain. This CDR3 comprises 20 residues. V lost 6 bases to trimming and J lost 2 bases; unmatched junction nucleotides: 20. CDR3 sequence reads: CASSTLPFHRTGEGNQPQHF. Here the CDR3 DNA reads TGTGCCAGCAGCACTTTACCCTTTCACCGGACAGGGGAAGGCAATCAGCCCCAGCATTTT.

The rearrangement links TRBV30 to TRBJ2-1; D is undetermined. CDR3 length: 11 amino acids. V was clipped by 8 bases and J by 5 bases, with 10 bases between them. Looked up from germline, CDR1 is GTSNPN and CDR2 is SVGIG (reference sequence). CDR3 nucleotide sequence: TGTGCCCGACTCACCGACAATGAGCAGTTCTTC. Protein sequence: CARLTDNEQFF. Complete variable domain (other parts from reference TRBV30 and TRBJ2-1): SQTIHQWPATLVQPVGSPLSLECTVEGTSNPNLYWYRQAAGRGLQLLFYSVGIGQISSEVPQNLSASRPQDRQFILSSKKLLLSDSGFYLCARLTDNEQFFGPGTRLTVL.

V is TRBV18 and J is TRBJ2-7; the match to TRBD1 covers 7 bases. The germline CDR1 and CDR2 sequences are KGHSH and LQKENI. With V trimmed by 0 bases and J by 2 bases, 4 bases remained unmatched. This CDR3 has 15 amino acids. Written as DNA, the CDR3 is TGTGCCAGCTCACCACCAGGGACAGTGACCTACGAGCAGTACTTC. Translating gives CASSPPGTVTYEQYF.

The chain couples TRBV28 to TRBJ2-7; maybe TRBD1 (6 bases). The CDR3 spans 14 residues. Between the trimmed V and J ends, which lost 5 bases and 1 base, there was a span of 12 bases. CDR1 and CDR2 (germline): MDHEN, SYDVKM. CDR3 DNA: TGTGCCAGCAGTAGACAACAGGGTTCCTACGAGCAGTACTTC. It codes for CASSRQQGSYEQYF.

The chain has TRBV4-1 and TRBJ2-1; the D gene is possibly TRBD2 (6 bases). The CDR3 spans 16 residues. Per germline, CDR1 MGHRA and CDR2 YSYEKL. The V end lost 0 bases, the J end lost 10 bases, and 19 bases lay between the germline ends. CDR3: CASSQDRASAYGEQFF. CDR3 sequence (DNA): TGCGCCAGCAGCCAAGATCGGGCTAGCGCATATGGCGAGCAGTTCTTC.

The chain employs TRBV7-8 and TRBJ2-7, with D tentatively TRBD1 (7 bases). V lost 4 bases and J 7 bases, leaving 14 bases between the germline ends. The CDR3 consists of 13 residues. CDR1 is SGHVS and CDR2 is FQNEAQ in the germline V gene. The CDR3 DNA follows: TGTGCCAGCAGCTCTCAGGGGGACTGGGAGCAGTACTTC. It yields the protein CASSSQGDWEQYF.

The chain combines TRBV30 with TRBJ1-1; D possibly corresponds to TRBD1 (6 bases). The V and J ends lost 2 bases and 1 base respectively, with 14 bases between them. Per germline, CDR1 GTSNPN and CDR2 SVGIG (reference sequence). The CDR3 consists of 15 residues. CDR3 nucleotides: TGTGCCTGGAGTCGTAGAGACAGGAGGAACACTGAAGCTTTCTTT. It translates to CAWSRRDRRNTEAFF.

The chain uses TRBV4-2 and TRBJ2-1, with TRBD2 as a possible D gene (7 bases). This CDR3 is built from 17 residues. CDR1 and CDR2 (germline): LGHNA, YNFKEQ. The V end lost 0 bases, the J end lost 7 bases, and 19 bases lay between the germline ends. Written as DNA, the CDR3 is TGTGCCAGCAGCCAAGATAGGGGGGGGCCCGGGCCTAATGAGCAGTTCTTC. Its translation: CASSQDRGGPGPNEQFF.

This chain joins TRBV19 and TRBJ2-2; 8 nucleotides align to TRBD1. V lost 4 bases and J lost 2; bases outside the gene matches: 9. Germline assignment: CDR1 LNHDA and CDR2 SQIVND (reference sequence). The CDR3 covers 17 residues. In DNA, the CDR3 is TGTGCCAGTAGTACCCCTTATGACAGGGGCAACACCGGGGAGCTGTTTTTT. Translating gives CASSTPYDRGNTGELFF.

The chain recombines TRBV6-5 with TRBJ1-5, with D possibly being TRBD1 (5 bases). This CDR3 is 16 amino acids long. Germline-derived CDR1 and CDR2 are MNHEY and SVGAGI. The V end was cut by 2 bases, the J end by 0 bases, with 11 bases between. This CDR3 is CASSYGAANSNQPQHF. In DNA, the CDR3 is TGTGCCAGCAGTTACGGGGCAGCCAATAGCAATCAGCCCCAGCATTTT.

The rearrangement joins TRBV28 to TRBJ2-7; 11 nucleotides match TRBD1. Germline values: CDR1 MDHEN, CDR2 SYDVKM. V lost 6 bases and J lost 0; bases outside the gene matches: 1. The CDR3 consists of 14 residues. The DNA for the CDR3 is TGTGCCAGCAGCGGGACAGGGGGCTCCTACGAGCAGTACTTC. Translated, it gives CASSGTGGSYEQYF.

The chain recombines TRBV7-2 with TRBJ2-3, with 12 bases lining up with TRBD2. The CDR3 totals 16 residues. The V gene's germline CDR1 is SGHTA and CDR2 FQGNSA. With V trimmed by 5 bases and J by 4 bases, 7 bases remained unmatched. DNA for the CDR3: TGTGCCAGCAGCCGTTCTAGCGGGAGGGGTTCAGATACGCAGTATTTT. Protein product: CASSRSSGRGSDTQYF.

This chain uses TRBV11-3 with TRBJ2-5; D possibly corresponds to TRBD2 (6 bases). The CDR3 totals 16 residues. V was clipped by 6 bases and J by 2 bases, with 19 bases between them. Germline V gene lookup returns CDR1 SGHNT and CDR2 YENEEA. The DNA of the CDR3 is TGTGCCAGCAGTTATGTGGGGGTAGCGGATCAAGAGACCCAGTACTTC. Translating gives CASSYVGVADQETQYF.

The chain carries TRBV4-1 and TRBJ2-5, with TRBD1 matching over 11 bases. This CDR3 is built from 15 residues. V lost 0 bases to trimming and J lost 6 bases; unmatched junction nucleotides: 3. The germline V gene encodes CDR1 MGHRA and CDR2 YSYEKL. The CDR3 is CASSQDGQGAKTQYF. In nucleotides, the CDR3 is TGCGCCAGCAGCCAAGACGGACAGGGGGCAAAGACCCAGTACTTC.

Written as DNA, the CDR3 is TGTGCCAGCAGCCCTCTCCTTTTATCAGCGAGCTCCTACAATGAGCAGTTCTTC. Encoded protein: CASSPLLLSASSYNEQFF. The chain combines TRBV7-9 with TRBJ2-1; the D is unclear. V gave up 5 bases and J gave up 0 bases, with 20 bases separating them. The CDR3 consists of 18 residues. Germline V gene sequence: CDR1 SEHNR, CDR2 FQNEAQ (reference sequence).

The J gene is TRBJ1-1, the V gene TRBV28; D unclear. In germline, CDR1 is MDHEN, CDR2 SYDVKM. Trimming took off 3 bases at V and 9 bases at J, with 11 bases between the two ends. The CDR3 has 12 residues. The CDR3: CASSFRTGKAFF. The DNA for the CDR3 is TGTGCCAGCAGTTTTCGGACGGGGAAAGCTTTCTTT.

The rearrangement uses TRBV29-1 and TRBJ2-7; TRBD2 is a possible D gene (5 bases). V was pared by 0 bases and J by 4 bases, with 16 bases between. CDR1 SQVTM and CDR2 ANQGSEA come from the germline V gene. This CDR3 region has 15 residues. DNA for the CDR3: TGCAGCGTTGAAGATACACGAGGGATCCTTTACGAGCAGTACTTC. Its translation is CSVEDTRGILYEQYF.

This chain links TRBV4-1 with TRBJ2-2, with 10 bases matching TRBD2. V was pared by 5 bases and J by 5 bases, with 5 bases of the junction left unmatched. This CDR3 comprises 15 residues. Germline V lookup: CDR1 MGHRA, CDR2 YSYEKL. The CDR3 is CASSDLAGVTGELFF. In DNA form, the CDR3 reads TGCGCCAGCAGCGATCTAGCGGGAGTAACCGGGGAGCTGTTTTTT.

The chain joins TRBV7-9 to TRBJ2-3, with TRBD1 matching over 8 bases. V was pared by 5 bases and J by 1 base, with 8 bases of the junction left unmatched. This CDR3 contains 16 residues. Germline CDR1 is SEHNR and CDR2 is FQNEAQ (reference sequence). The CDR3 loop reads CASSRSGGSGTDTQYF. CDR3 nucleotide sequence: TGTGCCAGCAGCCGTTCAGGGGGCTCAGGCACAGATACGCAGTATTTT. The full variable domain, rest sourced from reference TRBV7-9 and TRBJ2-3, is DTGVSQNPRHKITKRGQNVTFRCDPISEHNRLYWYRQTLGQGPEFLTYFQNEAQLEKSRLLSDRFSAERPKGSFSTLEIQRTEQGDSAMYLCASSRSGGSGTDTQYFGPGTRLTVL.

The chain employs TRBV6-5 and TRBJ2-3; 8 nucleotides align to TRBD2. V gave up 0 bases and J gave up 8 bases; unmatched junction bases: 7. The CDR3 spans 15 residues. CDR1 and CDR2 (germline): MNHEY, SVGAGI. CDR3: CASSYSSGIGRTQYF. The CDR3 bases are TGTGCCAGCAGTTACTCTAGCGGGATAGGTCGTACGCAGTATTTT.

This sequence joins TRBV29-1 and TRBJ1-2; the D gene is possibly TRBD1 (6 bases). V shed 0 bases and J shed 8 bases, with 16 bases lying between them. CDR1 is SQVTM and CDR2 is ANQGSEA in the germline V gene. The CDR3 covers 14 residues. The CDR3 coding sequence is TGCAGCGTTGAAGAGCTCGACAGGTTCTCCGGCTACACCTTC. Its translation is CSVEELDRFSGYTF. Looking up the rest from reference TRBV29-1 and TRBJ1-2 gives the full variable domain: SAVISQKPSRDICQRGTSLTIQCQVDSQVTMMFWYRQQPGQSLTLIATANQGSEATYESGFVIDKFPISRPNLTFSTLTVSNMSPEDSSIYLCSVEELDRFSGYTFGSGTRLTVV.

The V and J genes are TRBV7-9 and TRBJ1-3, with no clear D. The CDR3 has 15 residues. Trimming took 9 bases from V and 2 from J, leaving 17 bases between them. Germline CDR1 SEHNR, CDR2 FQNEAQ (reference sequence). The CDR3 loop is CASLLERGTGNTIYF. The CDR3 DNA follows: TGTGCCAGTCTACTTGAGCGAGGGACTGGAAACACCATATATTTT.

The chain is built from TRBV30 and TRBJ2-1, with TRBD2 as a possible D gene (6 bases). This CDR3 is 16 amino acids long. V was shortened by 4 bases and J by 0 bases, with 16 bases between the two germline ends. CDR1 and CDR2 (germline): GTSNPN, SVGIG (reference sequence). CDR3 region: CAWKDSGTSSYNEQFF. CDR3 sequence (DNA): TGTGCCTGGAAGGATAGCGGCACGAGCTCCTACAATGAGCAGTTCTTC.

The V call is TRBV6-5, the J call TRBJ1-2; 10 bases map to TRBD1. V lost 4 bases and J lost 8; bases outside the gene matches: 10. The germline V gene encodes CDR1 MNHEY and CDR2 SVGAGI. The CDR3 length is 15 residues. The CDR3 here is CASSSQRQGASGYTF. CDR3 nucleotides: TGTGCCAGCAGTTCCCAAAGACAGGGGGCATCCGGCTACACCTTC.

J is TRBJ1-2 and V is TRBV19; TRBD1 might be the D (5 bases). This CDR3 contains 13 residues. Trimming took off 3 bases at V and 11 bases at J, with 16 bases between the two ends. Germline CDR1 reads LNHDA; CDR2 reads SQIVND (reference sequence). The CDR3 spells CASSIWQGFGYTF. The CDR3 region has the DNA TGTGCCAGTAGTATCTGGCAGGGATTTGGATACACCTTC.

This chain joins TRBV28 and TRBJ1-5; 9 positions agree with TRBD1. This CDR3 contains 16 residues. Germline CDR1 and CDR2: MDHEN and SYDVKM. Germline trimming cut 3 bases from V and 8 bases from J; bases unmatched to any gene: 11. CDR3 bases: TGTGCCAGCAGTTTTCTGACAGGGGGGACCTCGGAGCCCCAGCATTTT. Its protein is CASSFLTGGTSEPQHF.

The chain recombines TRBV11-3 with TRBJ2-7, with 8 bases lining up with TRBD1. This CDR3 has 15 residues. Per the germline V gene, CDR1 is SGHNT and CDR2 is YENEEA. The trim removed 4 bases at V and 5 bases at J, leaving 10 bases unmatched. The CDR3 DNA is TGTGCCAGCAGCTCCCCCGAGGACAGGGCCGACGAGCAGTACTTC. Translating gives CASSSPEDRADEQYF.

The chain joins TRBV5-1 to TRBJ1-5; D gene ambiguous. Trimming stripped 5 bases from V and 2 bases from J, with 14 bases between. This CDR3 has 15 amino acids. From germline, CDR1 is SGHRS and CDR2 YFSETQ. CDR3 sequence reads: CASRYGVLGNQPQHF. The CDR3 DNA reads as TGCGCCAGCAGGTACGGGGTATTGGGCAATCAGCCCCAGCATTTT.

The chain uses TRBV19 and TRBJ2-7; tentatively, D is TRBD1 (6 bases). The CDR3 length is 12 residues. The germline V gene encodes CDR1 LNHDA and CDR2 SQIVND (reference sequence). V was cut by 5 bases and J by 4 bases, with 9 bases left in between. The chain's CDR3 is CASSARGYEQYF. The DNA for the CDR3 is TGTGCCAGTAGTGCCAGGGGATACGAGCAGTACTTC. The full variable domain, in which reference TRBV19 and TRBJ2-7 provide the parts outside the CDR3, is DGGITQSPKYLFRKEGQNVTLSCEQNLNHDAMYWYRQDPGQGLRLIYYSQIVNDFQKGDIAEGYSVSREKKESFPLTVTSAQKNPTAFYLCASSARGYEQYFGPGTRLTVT.

This chain links TRBV10-3 with TRBJ2-1; TRBD2 aligns across 9 bases. The CDR3 has 14 amino acids. CDR1 is ENHRY, CDR2 SYGVKD, per germline. With V trimmed by 4 bases and J by 7 bases, 5 bases remained unmatched. The CDR3 nucleotides read TGTGCCATCAGTGGTAGCGGGAGTGGGAATGAGCAGTTCTTC. Translating gives CAISGSGSGNEQFF.

The chain carries TRBV30 and TRBJ2-7; 10 bases line up with TRBD1. The germline V gene has CDR1 GTSNPN and CDR2 SVGIG (reference sequence). CDR3 length equals 16 residues. V shed 4 bases and J 3 bases; nucleotides not matched to a gene: 12. In nucleotides, the CDR3 is TGTGCCTGGACCCGTAGCGGGACAGGGGAAGGCTACGAGCAGTACTTC. It is translated as CAWTRSGTGEGYEQYF.